Listed here are 32 T cell receptor beta chains from one sample, sequenced in a study of response to subunit inactivated influenza vaccine. TCRdb fed the RT-PCR reads into MiXCR, producing one record per CDR3 protein. The data hold about 800,000 distinct CDR3 sequences, with roughly 20% observed a single time. The input for sequencing was PBMCs from blood, taken around 5 days after vaccination. The source is a man over 45 who received an inactivated influenza vaccine.

This clonotype came up a few times. V and J are TRBV20-1 and TRBJ2-1; 8 positions agree with TRBD2. CDR3 size: 18 residues. The J segment lost 0 bases and the V segment lost 4 bases, leaving 14 bases of the junction unmatched. Germline CDR1 is DFQATT and CDR2 is SNEGSKA (reference sequence). The CDR3 bases are TGCAGTGCTACAGGACTAGCCTCAAAAATTAGCTCCTACAATGAGCAGTTCTTC. This codes for CSATGLASKISSYNEQFF.

The rearrangement links TRBV12-3 or TRBV12-4 to TRBJ2-3; D call uncertain. This CDR3 has 11 amino acids. Trimming cost V 6 bases and J 6 bases, with 7 bases left between them. CDR3 DNA sequence: TGTGCCAGCAGCTCTGTGGATACGCAGTATTTT. It is translated as CASSSVDTQYF.

The rearrangement joins TRBV15 to TRBJ2-4; TRBD1 agrees at 7 bases. V lost 1 base and J lost 0; bases outside the gene matches: 12. The CDR3 runs to 19 residues. Germline CDR1 and CDR2: LNHNV and YYDKDF (reference sequence). The CDR3 loop is CATSRGSRGYSLAKNIQYF. DNA of the CDR3: TGTGCCACCAGCAGAGGATCCAGGGGGTACAGCCTAGCCAAAAACATTCAGTACTTC.

The DNA for the CDR3 is TGTGCCAGCAGCTTGGCAGGCCCGGCTAGCTCCTACAATGAGCAGTTCTTC. This gives the protein CASSLAGPASSYNEQFF. This rearrangement joins TRBV5-6 to TRBJ2-1; D gene uncertain. CDR3 size: 17 residues. V shed 0 bases and J shed 0 bases, with 13 bases lying between them. CDR1 and CDR2 (germline): SGHDT, YYEEEE. Full variable domain (missing parts from reference TRBV5-6 and TRBJ2-1): DAGVTQSPTHLIKTRGQQVTLRCSPKSGHDTVSWYQQALGQGPQFIFQYYEEEERQRGNFPDRFSGHQFPNYSSELNVNALLLGDSALYLCASSLAGPASSYNEQFFGPGTRLTVL.

The V gene is TRBV6-5, the J gene TRBJ2-3, with D possibly TRBD1 on 6 matching bases. CDR3 length: 14 residues. Germline V CDR1 and CDR2: MNHEY, SVGAGI. The V gene lost 1 base and the J gene lost 5 bases, with 10 bases spanning the gap. The chain's CDR3 is CASSYLGAGDTQYF. The CDR3 DNA follows: TGTGCCAGCAGTTACTTGGGGGCTGGAGATACGCAGTATTTT.

V gene TRBV27 combines with J gene TRBJ2-4; D is unclear. The CDR3 is made up of 14 amino acids. Trimming took off 4 bases at V and 5 bases at J, with 12 bases between the two ends. Germline V gene data show CDR1 as MNHEY and CDR2 as SMNVEV (reference sequence). For the CDR3, the DNA is TGTGCCAGCAGTTACCGAGGCCAACAAAACATTCAGTACTTC. It encodes CASSYRGQQNIQYF.

The chain combines TRBV4-3 with TRBJ2-5; 8 bases line up with TRBD2. CDR1 is LGHNA and CDR2 is YSLEER in the germline V gene. V trimming: 3 bases; J trimming: 1 base; junction bases outside the gene matches: 10. The CDR3 sequence is 17 residues long. The CDR3 region is CASSQGGTSGIQETQYF. The DNA for the CDR3 is TGCGCCAGCAGCCAGGGGGGTACTAGCGGTATCCAAGAGACCCAGTACTTC.

The V call is TRBV5-6, the J call TRBJ1-1, with 7 bases aligning to TRBD1. J was trimmed by 11 bases and V by 1 base; bases with no gene match: 8. The CDR3 loop spans 13 amino acids. Germline V lookup: CDR1 SGHDT, CDR2 YYEEEE. The CDR3 sequence is CASSLTVQGDAFF. CDR3 bases: TGTGCCAGCAGCTTGACGGTTCAGGGGGACGCTTTCTTT.

CDR3 sequence (DNA): TGTGCCAGCAGCCCTCTGTCCCCAGCAGATACGCAGTATTTT. Amino acids: CASSPLSPADTQYF. The V gene is TRBV7-2, the J gene TRBJ2-3; D not certain. Trimming stripped 5 bases from V and 4 bases from J, with 13 bases between. The length of the CDR3 is 14 residues. Germline V CDR1 and CDR2: SGHTA, FQGNSA.

This clonotype was seen more than once but under ten times. The gene calls are TRBV20-1 and TRBJ2-1; 9 nucleotides align to TRBD2. V shed 7 bases, J shed 8 bases, and the junction held 6 bases outside the gene matches. CDR3 length equals 12 residues. The germline gives CDR1 DFQATT, CDR2 SNEGSKA (reference sequence). Here the CDR3 reads CSVSGRFHEQFF. The CDR3 DNA follows: TGCAGTGTCAGCGGGAGGTTCCATGAGCAGTTCTTC.

The chain recombines TRBV27 with TRBJ2-6; D could derive from TRBD1 or TRBD2 (5 bases each). Per germline, CDR1 MNHEY and CDR2 SMNVEV (reference sequence). The V end was cut by 5 bases, the J end by 2 bases, with 10 bases between. This CDR3 contains 15 residues. The CDR3 is CASSAGTAGANVLTF. As DNA, the CDR3 is TGTGCCAGCAGTGCCGGGACGGCTGGGGCCAACGTCCTGACTTTC.

This chain joins TRBV20-1 and TRBJ2-3; D gene unclear. The CDR3 runs 16 residues. CDR1 DFQATT and CDR2 SNEGSKA come from the germline V gene (reference sequence). V lost 1 base to trimming and J lost 2 bases, with 16 bases between them. The CDR3 coding sequence is TGCAGTGCTAGAGGTGGCCCCGCTATGAACACAGATACGCAGTATTTT. Translating gives CSARGGPAMNTDTQYF.

This clonotype was counted a few times. The chain combines TRBV28 with TRBJ2-2; 8 positions match TRBD2. With V trimmed by 9 bases and J by 7 bases, 16 bases remained unmatched. The CDR3 totals 16 residues. CDR1 and CDR2 from the germline V gene are MDHEN and SYDVKM. CDR3 region: CASQGAGGRSGGELFF. The DNA for the CDR3 is TGTGCCAGTCAGGGTGCGGGAGGCCGGAGTGGCGGGGAGCTGTTTTTT.

This clonotype was seen many times. The chain recombines TRBV15 with TRBJ2-5, with D possibly TRBD1 on 7 matching bases. This CDR3 has 14 residues. V was shortened by 4 bases and J by 1 base, with 10 bases between the two germline ends. Germline assignment: CDR1 LNHNV and CDR2 YYDKDF (reference sequence). This CDR3 is CATSNRGGQETQYF. DNA for the CDR3: TGTGCCACCAGCAACAGGGGAGGCCAAGAGACCCAGTACTTC.

This clonotype was detected only a few times. J is TRBJ2-3 and V is TRBV7-2; D call uncertain. Germline lookup yields CDR1 SGHTA and CDR2 FQGNSA. The CDR3 extends over 16 amino acids. V was cut by 5 bases and J by 5 bases, with 20 bases left in between. CDR3 loop: CASSPPTRYGRDTQYF. The CDR3 DNA is TGTGCCAGCAGCCCCCCGACTCGGTATGGTCGAGATACGCAGTATTTT.

This clonotype was picked up a small number of times. The rearrangement joins TRBV9 to TRBJ2-5; TRBD2 is a possible D gene (7 bases). This CDR3 comprises 14 residues. Germline V gives CDR1 SGDLS, CDR2 YYNGEE. The ends were cut back, 10 bases at V and 3 bases at J, with 19 bases in the middle. Here the CDR3 DNA reads TGTGCCGGGGGGGGGCAGATTTTAAAAGAGACCCAGTACTTC. Translated: CAGGGQILKETQYF.

The chain is built from TRBV7-3 and TRBJ2-4; TRBD2 matches at 7 bases. The ends lost 5 bases at V and 4 bases at J; junction bases unmatched: 17. The germline V gene encodes CDR1 SGHTA and CDR2 FQGTGA. The CDR3 runs 18 residues. This chain's CDR3 is CASSPSPLRGSGKNIQYF. CDR3 DNA: TGTGCCAGCAGCCCCAGCCCCTTACGCGGGAGTGGGAAAAACATTCAGTACTTC.

This rearrangement joins TRBV7-2 to TRBJ2-7; 11 bases are shared with TRBD2. Germline V gene data show CDR1 as SGHTA and CDR2 as FQGNSA. V was clipped by 6 bases and J by 5 bases; unmatched bases: 9. The CDR3 is 15 amino acids. CDR3 loop: CASRPLAGVGNEQYF. The DNA for the CDR3 is TGTGCCAGCAGGCCACTAGCGGGAGTAGGCAACGAGCAGTACTTC.

V and J are TRBV20-1 and TRBJ2-6, with a possible D match to TRBD2 (5 bases). The CDR3 length is 14 residues. The V end lost 6 bases, the J end lost 2 bases, and 11 bases lay between the germline ends. CDR1 is DFQATT and CDR2 is SNEGSKA in the germline V gene (reference sequence). As DNA, the CDR3 is TGCAGTGCGCCAGCCGGGACTGGGGCCAACGTCCTGACTTTC. Protein product: CSAPAGTGANVLTF.

This clonotype was seen repeatedly, ten times or more. The chain couples TRBV10-1 to TRBJ2-2; tentative D call: TRBD1 (5 bases). Deletions cut 2 bases from V and 11 bases from J, with 6 bases between. The CDR3 loop spans 11 amino acids. CDR1 and CDR2 (germline): WNHNN, SYGVQD (reference sequence). CDR3 sequence: CASSEGAELFF. CDR3 DNA sequence: TGCGCCAGCAGTGAGGGGGCCGAGCTGTTTTTT.

This clonotype appeared a few times. The chain combines TRBV12-3 or TRBV12-4 with TRBJ1-4; D possibly corresponds to TRBD1 (6 bases). Deletions cut 3 bases from V and 8 bases from J, with 16 bases between. The CDR3 is 15 residues long. CDR3 bases: TGTGCCAGCAGTTTGGTGGCGGGGGCGGAAGAAAAACTGTTTTTT. This codes for CASSLVAGAEEKLFF.

This sequence joins TRBV5-1 and TRBJ2-7; 7 bases align to TRBD2. After removal of 3 bases from V and 2 bases from J, the junction contained 5 bases not matched to a gene. The CDR3 has 14 residues. CDR1 SGHRS and CDR2 YFSETQ come from the germline V gene. As DNA, the CDR3 is TGCGCCAGCAGCTATCTAGCGGAAGCCTACGAGCAGTACTTC. Amino acid sequence: CASSYLAEAYEQYF.

This chain joins TRBV3-1 and TRBJ2-1; tentatively, D is TRBD1 (6 bases). The CDR3 has 17 amino acids. Germline V CDR1 and CDR2: LGHDT, YNNKEL (reference sequence). V gave up 0 bases and J gave up 6 bases, with 18 bases separating them. CDR3 loop: CASSQDLPGAAGNEQFF. In DNA, the CDR3 is TGTGCCAGCAGCCAAGATCTTCCAGGGGCAGCCGGCAATGAGCAGTTCTTC.

The rearrangement joins TRBV4-2 to TRBJ1-1; D is uncertain. Trimming removed 3 bases from V and 7 bases from J, with 12 bases in between. Germline CDR1 and CDR2: LGHNA and YNFKEQ. The CDR3 extends over 13 amino acids. CDR3 protein: CASSHERTGEAFF. CDR3 DNA sequence: TGTGCCAGCAGCCATGAGAGGACGGGTGAAGCTTTCTTT.

This clonotype was counted only a few times. The chain joins TRBV20-1 to TRBJ1-1; no clear D gene. The V and J ends lost 4 bases and 4 bases respectively, with 19 bases between them. Germline V gene sequence: CDR1 DFQATT, CDR2 SNEGSKA (reference sequence). This CDR3 spans 15 amino acids. The CDR3: CSAKGGVRRSTEAFF. The CDR3 DNA sequence: TGCAGTGCTAAAGGAGGAGTAAGACGGAGCACTGAAGCTTTCTTT.

This clonotype was counted many times. This rearrangement joins TRBV3-1 to TRBJ2-1; maybe TRBD2 (6 bases). Trimming removed 3 bases at V and 10 bases at J, with 10 bases between. CDR1 is LGHDT and CDR2 is YNNKEL in the germline V gene (reference sequence). This CDR3 region has 12 residues. In DNA, the CDR3 is TGTGCCAGCAGCCAGGGTCTAGCGGAGCAGTTCTTC. Protein: CASSQGLAEQFF.

This clonotype came up a few times. J is TRBJ1-2 and V is TRBV7-2, with a tentative D call TRBD1 (6 bases). This CDR3 comprises 15 residues. The germline V and J ends were trimmed by 5 bases and 2 bases, with 15 bases remaining between them. Germline values: CDR1 SGHTA, CDR2 FQGNSA. CDR3 in DNA: TGTGCCAGCAGCCTCCGGACAGCCTCCAACTATGGCTACACCTTC. Its protein product is CASSLRTASNYGYTF.

This clonotype has a handful of counts. The V call is TRBV4-3, the J call TRBJ1-2; D remains ambiguous. The CDR3 extends over 14 amino acids. CDR1 and CDR2 from the germline V gene are LGHNA and YSLEER. Trimming stripped 0 bases from V and 3 bases from J, with 8 bases between. CDR3 in amino acids: CASSQEVADYGYTF. The CDR3 DNA is TGCGCCAGCAGCCAAGAAGTGGCAGACTATGGCTACACCTTC.

This clonotype showed up just a few times. The chain has TRBV9 and TRBJ2-2; the D is unclear. The CDR3 spans 14 residues. With 0 bases removed from V and 4 bases from J, the gap between germline ends came to 7 bases. CDR1 and CDR2 from the germline V gene are SGDLS and YYNGEE. CDR3 nucleotides: TGTGCCAGCAGCGTAGGTTGGGCCACCGGGGAGCTGTTTTTT. Translating it yields CASSVGWATGELFF.

The table lists this clonotype with a few counts. This chain connects TRBV7-8 to TRBJ2-1, with 14 bases aligning to TRBD2. This CDR3 contains 15 residues. The V gene end was trimmed by 5 bases and the J gene end by 11 bases; junction bases not matched to a gene: 8. The germline CDR1 and CDR2 sequences are SGHVS and FQNEAQ. The CDR3 DNA follows: TGTGCCAGCAGCCCCCGACTAGCGGGAGGGCGTCAGCAGTTCTTC. This sequence encodes CASSPRLAGGRQQFF. Based on the CDR3 plus reference TRBV7-8 and TRBJ2-1, the full variable domain is GAGVSQSPRYKVAKRGQDVALRCDPISGHVSLFWYQQALGQGPEFLTYFQNEAQLDKSGLPSDRFFAERPEGSVSTLKIQRTQQEDSAVYLCASSPRLAGGRQQFFGPGTRLTVL.

The rearrangement joins TRBV4-1 to TRBJ1-2, with D possibly matching TRBD1 (5 bases). The CDR3 loop spans 15 amino acids. V lost 3 bases and J lost 0, with 11 bases in between. CDR1 is MGHRA, CDR2 YSYEKL, per germline. CDR3 sequence (DNA): TGCGCCAGCAGCCACCAGACAGCCGCTAACTATGGCTACACCTTC. Protein product: CASSHQTAANYGYTF.

This clonotype has only a few counts. This chain links TRBV20-1 with TRBJ2-1; D might be TRBD1 or TRBD2, each matching 5 bases. Per the germline V gene, CDR1 is DFQATT and CDR2 is SNEGSKA (reference sequence). This CDR3 region has 15 residues. V was cut by 2 bases and J by 5 bases, with 16 bases left in between. The DNA of the CDR3 is TGCAGTGCTAGATCCTATCCGGGACCAGACAATGAGCAGTTCTTC. Translation gives CSARSYPGPDNEQFF.